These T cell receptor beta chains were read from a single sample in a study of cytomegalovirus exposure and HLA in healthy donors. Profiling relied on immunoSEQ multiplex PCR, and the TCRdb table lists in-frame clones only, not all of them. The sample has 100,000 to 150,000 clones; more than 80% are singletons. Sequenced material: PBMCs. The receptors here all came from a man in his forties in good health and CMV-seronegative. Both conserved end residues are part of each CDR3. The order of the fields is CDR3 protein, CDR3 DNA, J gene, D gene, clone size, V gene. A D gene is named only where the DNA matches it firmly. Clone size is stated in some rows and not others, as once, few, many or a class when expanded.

CDR3: CASSSVKEGGYTF
DNA: TGTGCCAGCAGTTCGGTTAAAGAGGGTGGCTACACCTTC
J: TRBJ1-2
D: -
size: -
V: TRBV6-6

CDR3: CASSPLGAGAGDTQYF
DNA: TGTGCCAGCAGCCCCTTGGGAGCGGGAGCCGGAGATACGCAGTATTTT
J: TRBJ2-3
D: TRBD2
size: -
V: TRBV9

CDR3: CASSTVGVNYGYTF
DNA: TGTGCCAGTAGTACCGTGGGCGTAAACTATGGCTACACCTTC
J: TRBJ1-2
D: -
size: -
V: TRBV19

CDR3: CASSPLLTGRTGELFF
DNA: TGTGCCAGCAGCCCCCTCCTGACAGGGAGGACCGGGGAGCTGTTTTTT
J: TRBJ2-2
D: -
size: -
V: TRBV7-6

CDR3: CAISWTGEDYGYTF
DNA: TGTGCCATCAGTTGGACAGGGGAGGACTATGGCTACACCTTC
J: TRBJ1-2
D: TRBD1
size: once
V: TRBV10-3

CDR3: CASSLLPGSYEQYF
DNA: TGCGCCAGCAGCTTGTTACCGGGATCCTACGAGCAGTACTTC
J: TRBJ2-7
D: -
size: -
V: TRBV5-1

CDR3: CASSLSQGQGGQPQHF
DNA: TGTGCCAGCAGTTTATCTCAAGGACAGGGCGGCCAGCCCCAGCATTTT
J: TRBJ1-5
D: TRBD1
size: -
V: TRBV28

CDR3: CASGVGATKNIQYF
DNA: TGTGCCAGCGGGGTGGGGGCCACCAAAAACATTCAGTACTTC
J: TRBJ2-4
D: -
size: once
V: TRBV27

CDR3: CASSTPRDTEAFF
DNA: TGTGCCAGCAGCACTCCTCGGGATACTGAAGCTTTCTTT
J: TRBJ1-1
D: -
size: few
V: TRBV28

CDR3: CASSDSQGINSPLHF
DNA: TGTGCCAGCAGTGACTCGCAGGGGATTAATTCACCCCTCCACTTT
J: TRBJ1-6
D: -
size: -
V: TRBV6-4

CDR3: CATSRDRGQPQHF
DNA: TGTGCCACCAGCAGAGATCGGGGGCAGCCCCAGCATTTT
J: TRBJ1-5
D: -
size: -
V: TRBV15

CDR3: CASSRGLNTEAFF
DNA: TGTGCCAGCAGCCGGGGATTGAACACTGAAGCTTTCTTT
J: TRBJ1-1
D: -
size: -
V: TRBV11-2

CDR3: CASSPIHAGDNEQFF
DNA: TGTGCCAGCAGCCCCATACACGCAGGGGACAATGAGCAGTTCTTC
J: TRBJ2-1
D: -
size: -
V: TRBV27

CDR3: CATSRVDSSYEQYF
DNA: TGTGCCACCAGCAGAGTGGACAGCTCCTACGAGCAGTACTTC
J: TRBJ2-7
D: -
size: -
V: TRBV15

CDR3: CAISGSLLSSYEQYF
DNA: TGTGCCATCAGCGGGTCCCTTCTCAGCTCCTACGAGCAGTACTTC
J: TRBJ2-7
D: -
size: -
V: TRBV10-3

CDR3: CASSPTGTPGTEAFF
DNA: TGTGCCAGCAGCCCAACAGGGACCCCGGGCACTGAAGCTTTCTTT
J: TRBJ1-1
D: -
size: -
V: TRBV7-3

CDR3: CASSKGTNYGYTF
DNA: TGTGCCAGCAGTAAGGGGACTAACTATGGCTACACCTTC
J: TRBJ1-2
D: -
size: -
V: TRBV6-6

CDR3: CASSSQGQIQETQYF
DNA: TGCGCCAGCAGCTCCCAGGGACAGATACAAGAGACCCAGTACTTC
J: TRBJ2-5
D: TRBD1
size: few
V: TRBV5-1

CDR3: CATSRDRAGVNTF
DNA: TGTGCCACCAGCAGAGATCGAGCGGGTGTAAACACCTTC
J: TRBJ1-2
D: -
size: -
V: TRBV15

CDR3: CASSSQDRSTGELFF
DNA: TGTGCCAGCAGCTCCCAGGACAGAAGCACCGGGGAGCTGTTTTTT
J: TRBJ2-2
D: -
size: -
V: TRBV7-2

CDR3: CASSLRSAGVDEKLFF
DNA: TGTGCCAGCAGTTTAAGATCGGCCGGGGTTGATGAAAAACTGTTTTTT
J: TRBJ1-4
D: -
size: -
V: TRBV28

CDR3: CASSFSGTKDTEAFF
DNA: TGCGCCAGCAGCTTTTCCGGGACTAAGGACACTGAAGCTTTCTTT
J: TRBJ1-1
D: -
size: -
V: TRBV5-1

CDR3: CASSSSGGAGSSYNSPLHF
DNA: TGTGCCAGCAGCTCATCAGGGGGCGCAGGGAGCTCCTATAATTCACCCCTCCACTTT
J: TRBJ1-6
D: TRBD1
size: -
V: TRBV13

CDR3: CASGRYNEQFF
DNA: TGTGCCAGCGGGCGTTACAATGAGCAGTTCTTC
J: TRBJ2-1
D: -
size: -
V: TRBV27

CDR3: CASSRTGGFQPQHF
DNA: TGTGCCAGCAGTCGGACAGGGGGCTTCCAGCCCCAGCATTTT
J: TRBJ1-5
D: TRBD1
size: -
V: TRBV2

CDR3: CASSRRRDNSYEQYF
DNA: TGTGCCAGCAGCCGGAGACGGGACAACTCCTACGAGCAGTACTTC
J: TRBJ2-7
D: -
size: -
V: TRBV28

CDR3: CASSPALAGYNEQFF
DNA: TGTGCCAGCAGTCCAGCCTTGGCGGGATACAATGAGCAGTTCTTC
J: TRBJ2-1
D: -
size: once
V: TRBV27

CDR3: CASSARTGYSEQYF
DNA: TGTGCCAGCAGTGCTAGGACAGGGTACTCCGAGCAGTACTTC
J: TRBJ2-7
D: TRBD1
size: -
V: TRBV6-1

CDR3: CASRKQGAGDGYTF
DNA: TGTGCCAGCAGGAAACAGGGGGCGGGAGATGGCTACACCTTC
J: TRBJ1-2
D: TRBD1
size: once
V: TRBV6-1

CDR3: CASSPPGGGARQPQHF
DNA: TGTGCCAGCTCACCACCGGGAGGGGGGGCCCGGCAGCCCCAGCATTTT
J: TRBJ1-5
D: -
size: once
V: TRBV18

CDR3: CAWSVIRQGANEQFF
DNA: TGTGCCTGGAGTGTAATTCGACAGGGGGCGAATGAGCAGTTCTTC
J: TRBJ2-1
D: TRBD1
size: -
V: TRBV30

CDR3: CASSERSGANVLTF
DNA: TGTGCCAGCAGCGAGAGATCTGGGGCCAACGTCCTGACTTTC
J: TRBJ2-6
D: -
size: -
V: TRBV2

CDR3: CASSWGQGGNSPLHF
DNA: TGTGCCAGCAGCTGGGGACAGGGAGGTAATTCACCCCTCCACTTT
J: TRBJ1-6
D: TRBD1
size: once
V: TRBV7-2

CDR3: CASSVSNLALEQFF
DNA: TGTGCCAGCAGCGTTTCTAATCTAGCGCTCGAGCAGTTCTTC
J: TRBJ2-1
D: -
size: -
V: TRBV9

CDR3: CAWSSSGIYNEQFF
DNA: TGTGCCTGGAGTAGTAGCGGAATCTACAATGAGCAGTTCTTC
J: TRBJ2-1
D: -
size: -
V: TRBV30

CDR3: CASSPGGSRSYNEQFF
DNA: TGTGCCAGCAGCCCGGGGGGATCCCGCTCCTACAATGAGCAGTTCTTC
J: TRBJ2-1
D: TRBD2
size: -
V: TRBV7-9

CDR3: CASSTAGTKVYGELFF
DNA: TGTGCCAGCAGTACAGCCGGGACTAAAGTCTACGGGGAGCTGTTTTTT
J: TRBJ2-2
D: TRBD2
size: -
V: TRBV7-2

CDR3: CASSYSTGTIYEQYF
DNA: TGTGCCAGCAGTTACTCGACCGGGACAATCTACGAGCAGTACTTC
J: TRBJ2-7
D: -
size: once
V: TRBV6-6

CDR3: CASSSSQTSAGNIQYF
DNA: TGTGCCAGCAGCTCCTCGCAGACTAGCGCCGGAAACATTCAGTACTTC
J: TRBJ2-4
D: TRBD2
size: -
V: TRBV7-2

CDR3: CASSPTGVNEKLFF
DNA: TGTGCCAGCAGCCCGACAGGGGTTAATGAAAAACTGTTTTTT
J: TRBJ1-4
D: TRBD1
size: -
V: TRBV7-9

CDR3: CASRYSGSGTDTQYF
DNA: TGTGCCAGCAGATATAGCGGGAGTGGGACAGATACGCAGTATTTT
J: TRBJ2-3
D: TRBD2
size: once
V: TRBV6-5

CDR3: CASSLRTGKAFF
DNA: TGTGCCAGCAGTTTACGGACGGGGAAAGCTTTCTTT
J: TRBJ1-1
D: -
size: -
V: TRBV28

CDR3: CAWSDSLTGSGYTF
DNA: TGTGCCTGGAGTGATTCCCTGACAGGTAGTGGCTACACCTTC
J: TRBJ1-2
D: -
size: -
V: TRBV30

CDR3: CARSLRTAPGYGYTF
DNA: TGTGCCAGAAGCTTGAGGACTGCTCCGGGCTATGGCTACACCTTC
J: TRBJ1-2
D: -
size: -
V: TRBV5-3

CDR3: CASSSKVEQYF
DNA: TGTGCCAGCAGCAGCAAAGTGGAGCAGTACTTC
J: TRBJ2-7
D: -
size: -
V: TRBV5-4

CDR3: CAISDRGFNTEAFF
DNA: TGTGCCATCAGTGACAGGGGGTTTAACACTGAAGCTTTCTTT
J: TRBJ1-1
D: TRBD1
size: once
V: TRBV10-3

CDR3: CASTYGRGNTEAFF
DNA: TGTGCCAGCACCTATGGGAGGGGGAACACTGAAGCTTTCTTT
J: TRBJ1-1
D: -
size: medium-sized
V: TRBV6-5

CDR3: CASSVDAGAGATGELFF
DNA: TGTGCCAGCAGCGTAGACGCTGGAGCGGGGGCCACCGGGGAGCTGTTTTTT
J: TRBJ2-2
D: TRBD2
size: -
V: TRBV9

CDR3: CASSPGTGNQPQHF
DNA: TGTGCCAGCTCACCCGGGACAGGGAATCAGCCCCAGCATTTT
J: TRBJ1-5
D: TRBD1
size: -
V: TRBV18

CDR3: CAWSVRFNEKLFF
DNA: TGTGCCTGGAGTGTACGGTTTAATGAAAAACTGTTTTTT
J: TRBJ1-4
D: -
size: -
V: TRBV30

CDR3: CASRSPRDITEQYF
DNA: TGTGCCAGCAGGTCCCCCAGGGACATTACCGAGCAGTACTTC
J: TRBJ2-7
D: -
size: once
V: TRBV6-1

CDR3: CASSLVGRGPQHF
DNA: TGTGCCAGCAGCTTAGTGGGGAGGGGGCCCCAGCATTTT
J: TRBJ1-5
D: -
size: few
V: TRBV11-2

CDR3: CASPPGSPETQYF
DNA: TGTGCCAGCCCCCCGGGGTCCCCAGAGACCCAGTACTTC
J: TRBJ2-5
D: -
size: -
V: TRBV5-5